The TCR beta chain under discussion was sequenced for a study of blood T cell repertoires in COVID-19. Turning to the study itself: Whether acute or convalescent, the COVID-19 samples came from the United States, Italy and Spain. Nucleic acid was either cDNA or gDNA, and it came from T cells, B-cell-depleted T cells, or PBMCs.

The CDR3 has 13 amino acids. The V gene's germline CDR1 is LNHDA and CDR2 SQIVND (reference sequence). With 6 bases removed from V and 8 bases from J, the gap between germline ends came to 13 bases. Patients at the Seattle site were enrolled during active infection and followed longitudinally. Here immunoSEQ multiplex PCR was the method, and the copy in TCRdb shows in-frame clones only, minus some. The profile covers about 480,000 clones, with approximately 88% appearing a single time and under 8.5% taken by the ten largest. The chain is built from TRBV19 and TRBJ1-4; D call uncertain. Sequenced material: peripheral blood. The source is a woman aged 45-65 years with COVID-19, enrolled during active disease. CDR3 in amino acids: CASRDGPSEKLFF. CDR3 DNA: TGTGCCAGTAGGGACGGTCCTAGCGAAAAACTGTTTTTT.